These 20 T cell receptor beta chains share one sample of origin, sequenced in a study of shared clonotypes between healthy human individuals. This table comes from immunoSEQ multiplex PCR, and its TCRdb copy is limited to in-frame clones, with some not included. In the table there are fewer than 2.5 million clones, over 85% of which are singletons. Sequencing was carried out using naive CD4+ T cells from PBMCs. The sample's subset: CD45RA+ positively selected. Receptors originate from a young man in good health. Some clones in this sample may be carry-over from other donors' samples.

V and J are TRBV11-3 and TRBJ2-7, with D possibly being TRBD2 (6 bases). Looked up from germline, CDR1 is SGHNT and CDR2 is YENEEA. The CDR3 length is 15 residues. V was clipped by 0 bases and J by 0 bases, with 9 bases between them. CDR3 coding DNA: TGTGCCAGCAGCTTAGATCGGGGGAACTCCTACGAGCAGTACTTC. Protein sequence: CASSLDRGNSYEQYF.

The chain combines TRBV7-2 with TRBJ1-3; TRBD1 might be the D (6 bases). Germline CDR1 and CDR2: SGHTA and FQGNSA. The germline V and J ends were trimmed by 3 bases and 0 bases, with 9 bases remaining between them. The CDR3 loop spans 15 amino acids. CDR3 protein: CASSFRGYSGNTIYF. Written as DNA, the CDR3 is TGTGCCAGCAGCTTCAGGGGCTACTCTGGAAACACCATATATTTT. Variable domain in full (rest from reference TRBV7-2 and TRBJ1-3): GAGVSQSPSNKVTEKGKDVELRCDPISGHTALYWYRQSLGQGLEFLIYFQGNSAPDKSGLPSDRFSAERTGGSVSTLTIQRTQQEDSAVYLCASSFRGYSGNTIYFGEGSWLTVV.

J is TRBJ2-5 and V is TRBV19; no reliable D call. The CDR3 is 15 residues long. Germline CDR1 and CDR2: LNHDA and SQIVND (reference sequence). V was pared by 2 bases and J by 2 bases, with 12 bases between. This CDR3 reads CASSILGNLQETQYF. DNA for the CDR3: TGTGCCAGTAGTATATTGGGCAACTTACAAGAGACCCAGTACTTC.

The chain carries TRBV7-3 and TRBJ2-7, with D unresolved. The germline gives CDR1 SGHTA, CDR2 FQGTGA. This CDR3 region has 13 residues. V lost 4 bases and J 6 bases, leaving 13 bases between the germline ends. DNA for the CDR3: TGTGCCAGCAGCTCCGCAAGGCTTGCCGAGCAGTACTTC. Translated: CASSSARLAEQYF.

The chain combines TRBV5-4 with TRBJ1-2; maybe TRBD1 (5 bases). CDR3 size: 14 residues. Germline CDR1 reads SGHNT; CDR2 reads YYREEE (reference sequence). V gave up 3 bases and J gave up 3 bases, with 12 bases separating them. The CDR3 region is CASSSGLTDYGYTF. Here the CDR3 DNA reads TGTGCCAGCAGCTCGGGACTAACGGACTATGGCTACACCTTC. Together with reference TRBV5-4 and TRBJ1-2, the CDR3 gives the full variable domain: ETGVTQSPTHLIKTRGQQVTLRCSSQSGHNTVSWYQQALGQGPQFIFQYYREEENGRGNFPPRFSGLQFPNYSSELNVNALELDDSALYLCASSSGLTDYGYTFGSGTRLTVV.

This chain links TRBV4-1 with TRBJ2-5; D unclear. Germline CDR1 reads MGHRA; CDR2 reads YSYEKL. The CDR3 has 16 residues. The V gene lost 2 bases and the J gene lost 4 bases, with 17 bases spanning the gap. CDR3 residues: CASSQTWVLARETQYF. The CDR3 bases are TGCGCCAGCAGCCAAACCTGGGTCCTGGCGCGAGAGACCCAGTACTTC.

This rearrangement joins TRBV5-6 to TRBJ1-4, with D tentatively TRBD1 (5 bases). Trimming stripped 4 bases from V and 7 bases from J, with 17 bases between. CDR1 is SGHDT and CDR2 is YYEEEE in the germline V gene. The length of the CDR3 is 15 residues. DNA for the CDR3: TGTGCCAGCAGCCCTGCCCCGGGGGGTACTGAAAAACTGTTTTTT. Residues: CASSPAPGGTEKLFF. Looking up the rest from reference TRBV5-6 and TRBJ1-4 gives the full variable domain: DAGVTQSPTHLIKTRGQQVTLRCSPKSGHDTVSWYQQALGQGPQFIFQYYEEEERQRGNFPDRFSGHQFPNYSSELNVNALLLGDSALYLCASSPAPGGTEKLFFGSGTQLSVL.

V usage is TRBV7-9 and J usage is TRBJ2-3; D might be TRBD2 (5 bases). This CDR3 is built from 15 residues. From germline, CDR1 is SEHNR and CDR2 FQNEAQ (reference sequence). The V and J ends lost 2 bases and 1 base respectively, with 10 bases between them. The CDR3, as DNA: TGTGCCAGCAGCTTATCCGGGGTACGCACAGATACGCAGTATTTT. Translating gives CASSLSGVRTDTQYF.

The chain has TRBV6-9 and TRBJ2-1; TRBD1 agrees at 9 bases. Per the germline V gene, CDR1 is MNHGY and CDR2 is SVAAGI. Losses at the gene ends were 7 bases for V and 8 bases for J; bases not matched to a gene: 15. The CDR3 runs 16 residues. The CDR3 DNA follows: TGTGCCAGCACCCAACACGGAGAGGACAGGGGTGATGAGCAGTTCTTC. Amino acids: CASTQHGEDRGDEQFF.

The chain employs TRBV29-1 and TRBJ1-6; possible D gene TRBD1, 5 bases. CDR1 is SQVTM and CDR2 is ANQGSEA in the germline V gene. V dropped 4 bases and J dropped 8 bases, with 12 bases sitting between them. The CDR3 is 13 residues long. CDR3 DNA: TGCAGCGTTGGCGGGGGGGACGATTCACCCCTCCACTTT. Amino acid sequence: CSVGGGDDSPLHF.

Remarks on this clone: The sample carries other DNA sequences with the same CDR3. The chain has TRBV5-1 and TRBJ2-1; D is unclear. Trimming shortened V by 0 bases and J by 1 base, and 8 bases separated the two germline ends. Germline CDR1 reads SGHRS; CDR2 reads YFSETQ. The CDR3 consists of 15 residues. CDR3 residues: CASSLAVGSYNEQFF. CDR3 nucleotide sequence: TGCGCCAGCAGCTTGGCCGTCGGTTCCTACAATGAGCAGTTCTTC.

DNA for the CDR3: TGCGCCAGCAGCCAAGAGCTTGACGGGAGTGACGAGCAGTACTTC. Its protein is CASSQELDGSDEQYF. The chain uses TRBV4-3 and TRBJ2-7, with a weak D call TRBD2 (6 bases). Trimming cost V 0 bases and J 5 bases, with 14 bases left between them. The CDR3 loop spans 15 amino acids. Germline CDR1 LGHNA, CDR2 YSLEER.

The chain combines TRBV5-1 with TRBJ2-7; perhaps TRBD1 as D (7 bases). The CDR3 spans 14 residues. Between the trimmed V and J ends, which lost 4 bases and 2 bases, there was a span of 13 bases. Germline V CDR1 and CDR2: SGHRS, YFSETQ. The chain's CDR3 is CASSAGGQTYEQYF. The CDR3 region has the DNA TGCGCCAGCAGCGCCGGGGGACAGACCTACGAGCAGTACTTC.

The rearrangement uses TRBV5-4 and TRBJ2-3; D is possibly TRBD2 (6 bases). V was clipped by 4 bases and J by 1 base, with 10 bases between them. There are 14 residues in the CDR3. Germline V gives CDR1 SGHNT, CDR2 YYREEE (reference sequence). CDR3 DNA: TGTGCCAGCAGCCACGCTAGCGGCACAGATACGCAGTATTTT. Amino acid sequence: CASSHASGTDTQYF.

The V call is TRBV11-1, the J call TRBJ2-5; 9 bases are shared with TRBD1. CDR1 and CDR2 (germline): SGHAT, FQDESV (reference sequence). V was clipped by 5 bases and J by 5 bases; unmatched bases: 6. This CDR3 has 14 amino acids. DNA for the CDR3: TGTGCCAGCAGCGTACAGGGGGCCGGGGAGACCCAGTACTTC. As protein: CASSVQGAGETQYF.

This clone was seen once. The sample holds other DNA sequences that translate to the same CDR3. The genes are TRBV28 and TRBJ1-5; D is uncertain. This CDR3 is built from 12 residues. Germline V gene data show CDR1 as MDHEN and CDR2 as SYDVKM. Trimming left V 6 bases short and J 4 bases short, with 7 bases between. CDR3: CASSALNQPQHF. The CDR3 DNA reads TGTGCCAGCAGCGCCCTAAATCAGCCCCAGCATTTT.

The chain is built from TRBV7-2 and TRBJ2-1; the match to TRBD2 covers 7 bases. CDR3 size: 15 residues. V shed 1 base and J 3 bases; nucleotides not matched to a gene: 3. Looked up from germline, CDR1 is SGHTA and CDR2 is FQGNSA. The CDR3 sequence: CASSLEGGSYNEQFF. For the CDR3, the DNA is TGTGCCAGCAGCTTAGAAGGCGGGAGCTACAATGAGCAGTTCTTC.

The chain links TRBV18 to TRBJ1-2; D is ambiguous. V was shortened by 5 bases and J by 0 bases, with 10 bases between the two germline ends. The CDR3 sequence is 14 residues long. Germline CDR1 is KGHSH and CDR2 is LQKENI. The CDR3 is CASSDDKTNYGYTF. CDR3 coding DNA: TGTGCCAGCTCAGATGACAAAACTAACTATGGCTACACCTTC. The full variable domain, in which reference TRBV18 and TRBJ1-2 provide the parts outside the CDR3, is NAGVMQNPRHLVRRRGQEARLRCSPMKGHSHVYWYRQLPEEGLKFMVYLQKENIIDESGMPKERFSAEFPKEGPSILRIQQVVRGDSAAYFCASSDDKTNYGYTFGSGTRLTVV.

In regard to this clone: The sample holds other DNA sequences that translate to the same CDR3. This CDR3 reads CASSQVPGGTDTQYF. The CDR3 nucleotides are TGCGCCAGCAGCCAAGTCCCGGGGGGCACAGATACGCAGTATTTT. The gene calls are TRBV4-1 and TRBJ2-3; D is perhaps TRBD2 (6 bases). Germline loops: CDR1 MGHRA, CDR2 YSYEKL. The length of the CDR3 is 15 residues. The germline V and J ends were trimmed by 1 base and 1 base, with 9 bases remaining between them.

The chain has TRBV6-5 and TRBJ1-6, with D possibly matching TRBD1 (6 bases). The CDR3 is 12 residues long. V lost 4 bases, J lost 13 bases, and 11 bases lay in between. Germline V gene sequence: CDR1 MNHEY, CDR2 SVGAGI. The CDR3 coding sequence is TGTGCCAGCAGTTTAGGGGGGACTCCCCTCCACTTT. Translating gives CASSLGGTPLHF.